This T cell receptor (beta chain) comes out of a study of blood T cell repertoires in COVID-19 (dated by TCRdb to 2020 to 2021). A note on the overall study: Samples from collaborators originated in the United States, Italy and Spain and spanned both the acute and convalescent phases of COVID-19. The material from the prospective study consisted of cDNA or gDNA derived from T cells, B-cell-depleted T cells, or PBMCs. The repertoires were released in a freely available public database intended as a resource for research on the immune response to SARS-CoV-2. A de-identified subject ID, COVID-19 status, age in years and sex were almost always included in the sample metadata. Where available, HLA class I and class II types were taken from metadata supplied by the sample provider and were not determined by assay-based typing. Deeply sampled blood TCRbeta repertoires from subjects exposed to, actively infected with, or recovered from COVID-19 were included in the dataset. Samples came from the ongoing ImmuneRACE study (first 160 participants) plus 1,254 subjects from 6 global collaborators.

Notes on this clone: No cognate antigen has been identified for it. The sample holds no much larger clone one base away, and base qualities are not on file.

Paper-wide results and their limitations: Clinical and demographic metadata were provided uncurated, with the amount varying by source and participant.

The germline V gene (reference sequence) supplies CDR1 LNHDA and CDR2 SQIVND. Taken from cysteine to phenylalanine, the CDR3 has 15 residues. Only CDR3 DNA is held: 45 bases, read in frame from base 1. Compared with germline, V lacks 3 bases and J lacks 4 bases; bases without a gene match: 6. The collaborating institutions used their own protocols to collect whole blood in K2EDTA tubes. For TCRbeta analysis, collaborator samples were shipped as frozen whole blood, as isolated PBMCs, or as DNA extracted from either sample type. The immunoSEQ Assay, a bias-controlled multiplex PCR, was used to amplify TCRbeta CDR3 regions from genomic DNA. In the source study's methods: Within the assay, amplification of reference gene primers was used to estimate how many nucleated cells each sample contained. Sequence reads were collapsed and filtered to measure the absolute abundance of every unique TCRbeta CDR3 rearrangement. For each sample, productive Simpson clonality was calculated as the square root of Simpson's diversity index across productive rearrangements. TCRdb re-hosts the immuneACCESS table, in-frame sequences only. Its copies lack some clones; in the studies checked, an unresolved V gene accounts for under half of them, and the cause for the rest is not known. That table is the source of V, J and clone size, and D and trimming were worked out from the DNA. Within this sample are some 260,000 clones, with 80% to 90% of them counted one time only. Over 1.1% of the sample is in the top ten clones.

The sequence joins TRBV19 to TRBJ1-2, and 9 junction bases match TRBD1. The sample taken for sequencing was peripheral blood. This TCR was sampled from a man older than 75 with acute or convalescent COVID-19. The CDR3 reads CASSISTGGAYGYTF. Here is the DNA: TGTGCCAGTAGTATCTCCACAGGGGGCGCCTATGGCTACACCTTC.